These 11 T cell receptor beta chains share one sample of origin, sequenced in a study of Ad26.COV2.S vaccination and SARS-CoV-2 variants. Treatment indicated: some 20 received Ad26.COV2.S at low or high dose, single or two shots; about 5 received placebo; per-sample allocation not given. The study sampled participants on day 63 after the first vaccine or placebo injection. The data were produced by immunoSEQ multiplex PCR, yet TCRdb's version contains in-frame clones alone and is incomplete. This table holds hundreds of thousands of clones, roughly 89% found once. The source was peripheral blood, collected in a trial of Ad26.COV2.S vaccine versus placebo. Receptor source: a person aged 18-60 years who received the Ad26.COV2.S COVID-19 vaccine or a placebo.

The rearrangement joins TRBV10-3 to TRBJ1-3, with D maybe TRBD1 (6 bases). With 6 bases removed from V and 0 bases from J, the gap between germline ends came to 9 bases. There are 14 residues in the CDR3. Germline CDR1 is ENHRY and CDR2 is SYGVKD. CDR3 nucleotide sequence: TGTGCCATCAGAGGACAGAGCTCTGGAAACACCATATATTTT. It is translated as CAIRGQSSGNTIYF.

In its sample, this clone was seen a few times. V is TRBV3-1 (or the pseudogene TRBV3-2) and J is TRBJ1-1; 9 bases map to TRBD1. Per the germline V gene, CDR1 is LGHDT and CDR2 is YNNKEL (reference sequence). The CDR3 contains 13 residues. With 5 bases clipped from V and 11 bases from J, the junction kept 9 bases outside the gene matches. The DNA for the CDR3 is TGTGCCAGCAGCGCGGGACAGGGAATAGGGGCTTTCTTT. The encoded protein is CASSAGQGIGAFF.

V usage is TRBV5-1 and J usage is TRBJ2-7; D may correspond to TRBD1 or TRBD2 (5 bases each). From germline, CDR1 is SGHRS and CDR2 YFSETQ. With 4 bases removed from V and 4 bases from J, the gap between germline ends came to 18 bases. The CDR3 is 15 residues long. This chain's CDR3 is CASSLVTGTLYEQYF. Written as DNA, the CDR3 is TGCGCCAGCAGCCTAGTCACCGGGACCCTTTACGAGCAGTACTTC.

This clone was recorded once. The J gene is TRBJ2-7, the V gene TRBV29-1, with TRBD1 matching 10 bases. The CDR3 covers 14 residues. Germline V gene lookup returns CDR1 SQVTM and CDR2 ANQGSEA. With 5 bases clipped from V and 5 bases from J, the junction kept 9 bases outside the gene matches. The CDR3 sequence: CSVLRGTGAHEQYF. The CDR3 nucleotides are TGCAGCGTTTTACGTGGGACAGGGGCCCACGAGCAGTACTTC.

The V and J genes are TRBV2 and TRBJ2-3; D is uncertain. V was shortened by 0 bases and J by 6 bases, with 13 bases between the two germline ends. Germline V CDR1 and CDR2: SNHLY, FYNNEI. The CDR3 covers 15 residues. The CDR3 nucleotides read TGTGCCAGCAGTGAAGCGCTTCTCGCGGCCGATACGCAGTATTTT. The encoded protein is CASSEALLAADTQYF.

The V and J genes are TRBV4-2 and TRBJ1-2, with D perhaps TRBD1 (6 bases). Between the trimmed V and J ends, which lost 0 bases and 4 bases, there was a span of 15 bases. Germline loops: CDR1 LGHNA, CDR2 YNFKEQ. The CDR3 is made up of 16 amino acids. The CDR3 DNA is TGTGCCAGCAGCCAAGATCGGCAGGGGTCGACCTATGGCTACACCTTC. As protein: CASSQDRQGSTYGYTF.

The chain combines TRBV7-3 with TRBJ2-1; D perhaps matches TRBD2 (10 bases). Germline V gene sequence: CDR1 SGHTA, CDR2 FQGTGA. The CDR3 runs 19 residues. The ends were cut back, 3 bases at V and 2 bases at J, with 23 bases in the middle. The CDR3 sequence is CASSFRTGVAGGPYNEQFF. CDR3 nucleotides: TGTGCCAGCAGCTTTAGGACAGGGGTAGCGGGGGGCCCCTACAATGAGCAGTTCTTC.

V usage is TRBV7-9 and J usage is TRBJ2-5; D is unresolved. Germline V gene sequence: CDR1 SEHNR, CDR2 FQNEAQ (reference sequence). The CDR3 sequence is 13 residues long. V was pared by 3 bases and J by 0 bases, with 5 bases between. CDR3 sequence reads: CASSFQHQETQYF. The CDR3 region has the DNA TGTGCCAGCAGCTTCCAGCACCAAGAGACCCAGTACTTC.

The CDR3 sequence is CASSTSDRGSNIQYF. CDR3 sequence (DNA): TGTGCCAGCTCCACATCGGACAGGGGCTCCAACATTCAGTACTTC. The chain employs TRBV18 and TRBJ2-4, with 9 positions matching TRBD1. Germline CDR1 is KGHSH and CDR2 is LQKENI. Trimming took 6 bases from V and 7 from J; bases not matched to a gene: 10. The CDR3 runs 15 residues.

CDR3 sequence: CASSYAGTATGELFF. CDR3 bases: TGTGCCAGCAGTTACGCCGGGACGGCCACCGGGGAGCTGTTTTTT. This chain joins TRBV6-6 and TRBJ2-2; D may correspond to TRBD1 or TRBD2 (5 bases each). CDR1 MNHNY and CDR2 SVGAGI come from the germline V gene (reference sequence). This CDR3 has 15 amino acids. V lost 2 bases to trimming and J lost 4 bases, with 11 bases between them.

This chain uses TRBV7-2 with TRBJ2-1, with 10 positions matching TRBD2. V lost 3 bases to trimming and J lost 8 bases; unmatched junction nucleotides: 7. The CDR3 runs 15 residues. The V gene's germline CDR1 is SGHTA and CDR2 FQGNSA. This CDR3 reads CASSFKAGLAHEQFF. The CDR3 nucleotides read TGTGCCAGCAGCTTCAAAGCGGGACTAGCGCATGAGCAGTTCTTC. Full variable domain (missing parts from reference TRBV7-2 and TRBJ2-1): GAGVSQSPSNKVTEKGKDVELRCDPISGHTALYWYRQSLGQGLEFLIYFQGNSAPDKSGLPSDRFSAERTGGSVSTLTIQRTQQEDSAVYLCASSFKAGLAHEQFFGPGTRLTVL.